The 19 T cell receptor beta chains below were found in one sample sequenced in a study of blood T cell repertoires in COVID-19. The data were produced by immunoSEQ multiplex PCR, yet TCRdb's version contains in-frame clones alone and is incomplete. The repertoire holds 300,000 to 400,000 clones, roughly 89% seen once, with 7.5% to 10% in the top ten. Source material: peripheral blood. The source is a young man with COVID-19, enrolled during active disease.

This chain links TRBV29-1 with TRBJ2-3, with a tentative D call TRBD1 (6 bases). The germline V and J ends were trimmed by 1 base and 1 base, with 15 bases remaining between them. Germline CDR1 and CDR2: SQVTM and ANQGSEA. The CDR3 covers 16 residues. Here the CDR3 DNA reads TGCAGCGTTGAAGGGGTACAGGGTAGGGGCACAGATACGCAGTATTTT. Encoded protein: CSVEGVQGRGTDTQYF.

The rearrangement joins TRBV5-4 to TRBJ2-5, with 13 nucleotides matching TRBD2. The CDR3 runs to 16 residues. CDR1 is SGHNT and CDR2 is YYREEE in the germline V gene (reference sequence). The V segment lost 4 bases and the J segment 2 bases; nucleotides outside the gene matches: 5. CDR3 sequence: CASSAGTSGVQETQYF. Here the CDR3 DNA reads TGTGCCAGCAGCGCGGGGACTAGCGGGGTACAAGAGACCCAGTACTTC.

CDR3 sequence reads: CASSSLPMQRLTGEAFF. The CDR3 DNA is TGCGCCAGCAGCTCCCTTCCCATGCAGAGGCTTACAGGTGAAGCTTTCTTT. The V call is TRBV5-1, the J call TRBJ1-1; the D gene is possibly TRBD1 (5 bases). The V end was cut by 3 bases, the J end by 7 bases, with 25 bases between. This CDR3 comprises 17 residues. Germline assignment: CDR1 SGHRS and CDR2 YFSETQ.

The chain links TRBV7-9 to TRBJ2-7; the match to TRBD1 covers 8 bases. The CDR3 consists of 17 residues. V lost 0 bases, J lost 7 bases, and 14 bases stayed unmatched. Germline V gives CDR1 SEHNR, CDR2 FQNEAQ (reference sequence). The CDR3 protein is CASSLARAGGISREQYF. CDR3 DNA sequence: TGTGCCAGCAGCTTAGCGCGGGCAGGGGGCATCTCGAGGGAGCAGTACTTC. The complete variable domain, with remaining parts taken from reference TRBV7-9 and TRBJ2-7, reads DTGVSQNPRHKITKRGQNVTFRCDPISEHNRLYWYRQTLGQGPEFLTYFQNEAQLEKSRLLSDRFSAERPKGSFSTLEIQRTEQGDSAMYLCASSLARAGGISREQYFGPGTRLTVT.

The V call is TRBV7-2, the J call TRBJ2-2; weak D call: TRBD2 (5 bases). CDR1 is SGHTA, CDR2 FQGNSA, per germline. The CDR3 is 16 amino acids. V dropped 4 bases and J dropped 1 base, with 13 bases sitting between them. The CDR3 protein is CASSSRRLKNTGELFF. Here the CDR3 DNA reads TGTGCCAGCAGCTCAAGGAGGCTTAAGAACACCGGGGAGCTGTTTTTT.

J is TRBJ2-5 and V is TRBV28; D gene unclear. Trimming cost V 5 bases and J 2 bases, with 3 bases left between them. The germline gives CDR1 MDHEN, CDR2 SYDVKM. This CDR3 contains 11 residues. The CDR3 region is CASSLQETQYF. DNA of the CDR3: TGTGCCAGCAGTCTACAAGAGACCCAGTACTTC.

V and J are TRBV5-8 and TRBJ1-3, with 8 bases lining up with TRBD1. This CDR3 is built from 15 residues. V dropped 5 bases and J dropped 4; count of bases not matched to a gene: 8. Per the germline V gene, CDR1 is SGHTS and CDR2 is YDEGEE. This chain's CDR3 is CASREGQAYGNTIYF. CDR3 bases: TGTGCCAGCAGGGAGGGACAGGCATACGGAAACACCATATATTTT.

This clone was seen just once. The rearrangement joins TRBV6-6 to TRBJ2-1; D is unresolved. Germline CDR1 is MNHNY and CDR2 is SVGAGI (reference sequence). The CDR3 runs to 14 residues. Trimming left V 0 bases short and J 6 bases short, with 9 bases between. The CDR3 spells CASSYSELVNEQFF. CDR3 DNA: TGTGCCAGCAGTTACTCCGAGCTCGTCAATGAGCAGTTCTTC.

In DNA form, the CDR3 reads TGTGCCAGTAGTACGGGAGTTGTGGGGAGCTCCTATAATTCACCCCTCCACTTT. It is translated as CASSTGVVGSSYNSPLHF. The J gene is TRBJ1-6, the V gene TRBV19; no reliable D call. V lost 4 bases and J 0 bases, leaving 16 bases between the germline ends. The CDR3 contains 18 residues. Germline lookup yields CDR1 LNHDA and CDR2 SQIVND (reference sequence).

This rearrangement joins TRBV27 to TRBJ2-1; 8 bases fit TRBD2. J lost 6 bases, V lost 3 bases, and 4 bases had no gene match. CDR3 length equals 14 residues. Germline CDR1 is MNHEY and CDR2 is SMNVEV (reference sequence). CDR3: CASSFDSGSNEQFF. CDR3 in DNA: TGTGCCAGCAGTTTTGACAGCGGGAGCAATGAGCAGTTCTTC.

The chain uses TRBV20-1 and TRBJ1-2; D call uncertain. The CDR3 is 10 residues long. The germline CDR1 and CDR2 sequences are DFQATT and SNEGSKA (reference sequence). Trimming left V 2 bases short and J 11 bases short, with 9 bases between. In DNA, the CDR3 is TGCAGTGCTAGATCGGGTGTTTACACCTTC. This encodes CSARSGVYTF.

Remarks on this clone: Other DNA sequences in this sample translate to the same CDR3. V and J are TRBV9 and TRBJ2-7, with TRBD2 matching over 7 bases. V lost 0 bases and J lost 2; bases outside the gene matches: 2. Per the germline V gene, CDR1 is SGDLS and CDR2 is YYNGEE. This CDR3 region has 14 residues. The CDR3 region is CASSVGGGTYEQYF. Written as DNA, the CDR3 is TGTGCCAGCAGCGTAGGCGGGGGAACCTACGAGCAGTACTTC.

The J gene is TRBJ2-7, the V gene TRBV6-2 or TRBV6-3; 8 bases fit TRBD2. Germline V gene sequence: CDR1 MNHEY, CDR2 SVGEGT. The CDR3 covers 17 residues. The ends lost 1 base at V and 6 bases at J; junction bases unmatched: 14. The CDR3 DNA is TGTGCCAGCAGTTACTACGGGGGGGATAAAGGCTTAGGCGAGCAGTACTTC. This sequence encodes CASSYYGGDKGLGEQYF.

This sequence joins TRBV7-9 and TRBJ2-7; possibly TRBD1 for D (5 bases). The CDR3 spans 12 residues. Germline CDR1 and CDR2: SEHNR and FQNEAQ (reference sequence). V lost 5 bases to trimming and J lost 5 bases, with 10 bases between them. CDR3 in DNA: TGTGCCAGCAGCACGACAGTACACGAGCAGTACTTC. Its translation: CASSTTVHEQYF. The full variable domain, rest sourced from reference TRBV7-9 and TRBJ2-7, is DTGVSQNPRHKITKRGQNVTFRCDPISEHNRLYWYRQTLGQGPEFLTYFQNEAQLEKSRLLSDRFSAERPKGSFSTLEIQRTEQGDSAMYLCASSTTVHEQYFGPGTRLTVT.

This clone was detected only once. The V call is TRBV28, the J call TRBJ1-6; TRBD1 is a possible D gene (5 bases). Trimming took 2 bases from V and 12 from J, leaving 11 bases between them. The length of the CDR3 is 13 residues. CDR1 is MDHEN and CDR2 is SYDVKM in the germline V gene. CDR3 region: CASSLPLDRPLHF. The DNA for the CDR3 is TGTGCCAGCAGTTTACCTCTCGACAGACCCCTCCACTTT.

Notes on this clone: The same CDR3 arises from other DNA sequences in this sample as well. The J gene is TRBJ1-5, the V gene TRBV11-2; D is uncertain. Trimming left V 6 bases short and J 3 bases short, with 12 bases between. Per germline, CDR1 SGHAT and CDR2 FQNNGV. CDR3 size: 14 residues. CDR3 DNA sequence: TGTGCCAGCAGTCTAGCGGGCTTCAATCAGCCCCAGCATTTT. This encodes CASSLAGFNQPQHF.

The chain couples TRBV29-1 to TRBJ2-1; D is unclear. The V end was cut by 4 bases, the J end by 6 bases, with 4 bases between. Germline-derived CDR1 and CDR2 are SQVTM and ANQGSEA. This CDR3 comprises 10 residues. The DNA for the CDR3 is TGCAGCGTTGTGGCCAATGAGCAGTTCTTC. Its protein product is CSVVANEQFF.

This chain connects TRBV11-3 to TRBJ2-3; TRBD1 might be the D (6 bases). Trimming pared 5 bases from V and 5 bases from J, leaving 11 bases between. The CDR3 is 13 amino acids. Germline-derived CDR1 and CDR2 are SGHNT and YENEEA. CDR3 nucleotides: TGTGCCAGCAGCATAAACAGGGTAGATACGCAGTATTTT. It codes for CASSINRVDTQYF. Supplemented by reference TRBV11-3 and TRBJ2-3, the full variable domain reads EAGVVQSPRYKIIEKKQPVAFWCNPISGHNTLYWYLQNLGQGPELLIRYENEEAVDDSQLPKDRFSAERLKGVDSTLKIQPAELGDSAVYLCASSINRVDTQYFGPGTRLTVL.

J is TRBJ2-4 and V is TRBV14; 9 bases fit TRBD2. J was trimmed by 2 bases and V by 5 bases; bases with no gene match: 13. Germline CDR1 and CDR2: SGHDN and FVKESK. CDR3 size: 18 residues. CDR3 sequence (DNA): TGTGCCAGCAGCAGTCTTCCTCCTAGCGGGATTTCCAAAAACATTCAGTACTTC. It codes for CASSSLPPSGISKNIQYF.